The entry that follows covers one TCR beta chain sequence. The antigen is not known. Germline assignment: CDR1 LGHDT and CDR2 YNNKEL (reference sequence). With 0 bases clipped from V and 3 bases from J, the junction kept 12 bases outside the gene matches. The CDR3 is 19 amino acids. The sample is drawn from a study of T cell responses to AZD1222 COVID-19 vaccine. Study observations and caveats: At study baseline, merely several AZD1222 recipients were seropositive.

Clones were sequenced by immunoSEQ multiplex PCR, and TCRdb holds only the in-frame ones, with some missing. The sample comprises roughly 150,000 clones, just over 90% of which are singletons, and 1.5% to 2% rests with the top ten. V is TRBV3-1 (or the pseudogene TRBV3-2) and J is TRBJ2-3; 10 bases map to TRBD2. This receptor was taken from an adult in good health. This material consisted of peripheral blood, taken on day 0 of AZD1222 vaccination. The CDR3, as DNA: TGTGCCAGCAGCCAAGATTACAGCGGGAGGGGAATTACTACAGATACGCAGTATTTT. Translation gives CASSQDYSGRGITTDTQYF.